The entry below describes one TCR beta chain. Its antigen is currently unknown. This record belongs to a study of T cell repertoires in cytomegalovirus infection. Study summary: Carrying CMV and the relevant HLA type showed in public TCR beta signatures. Study-wide results and limits: The ex vivo response was dominated by HLA-C-restricted CMV-specific TCR beta clonotypes.

MiXCR, run by TCRdb on the reads, gives a single entry per CDR3 protein. The data show 130,000 or so distinct CDR3 sequences, 5.5% to 7% seen once. CDR3 length: 14 amino acids. The V and J ends lost 3 bases and 1 base respectively, with 10 bases between them. Germline CDR1 reads WSHSY; CDR2 reads SAAADI. V gene TRBV10-2 combines with J gene TRBJ2-7, with D perhaps matching TRBD1 (5 bases). Sample: PBMCs. The TCR sequence derives from a human donor in good health (CMV status not recorded). Some clones in this sample may be carry-over from other donors' samples. The CDR3 region is CASSDRAGSYEQYF. In nucleotides, the CDR3 is TGCGCCAGCAGTGACAGGGCAGGATCCTACGAGCAGTACTTC.